One and the same sample provided the 14 T cell receptor beta chains below, sequenced in a study of post-analysis software for immune sequencing data. Findings of the study overall: Four or five TRBV segments occurring more often in patients than controls included TRBV5-6, TRBV5-1 and TRBV20-1.

These TCRs are of unknown antigen specificity. Included in the TCR beta cDNA libraries were unique molecular identifiers. TCRdb reprocessed the PCR reads with MiXCR, giving one entry per CDR3 protein. The sample has hundreds of thousands of distinct CDR3 sequences; 25% to 30% are singletons. The specimen sequenced was blood. These receptors were taken from a girl aged 5-17 years with multiple sclerosis.

The CDR3: CASHGTGPYEQYF. The CDR3 coding sequence is TGTGCCAGCCACGGGACAGGGCCCTACGAGCAGTACTTC. The V call is TRBV27, the J call TRBJ2-7; 9 bases agree with TRBD1. CDR3 length equals 13 residues. J was trimmed by 2 bases and V by 8 bases; bases with no gene match: 4. The germline gives CDR1 MNHEY, CDR2 SMNVEV (reference sequence).

This clonotype was detected only a few times. This rearrangement joins TRBV6-6 to TRBJ2-1; D is undetermined. The CDR3 has 11 residues. Germline lookup yields CDR1 MNHNY and CDR2 SVGAGI (reference sequence). The V end was cut by 4 bases, the J end by 10 bases, with 8 bases between. The DNA of the CDR3 is TGTGCCAGCAGTTCTAGAGGAGAGCAGTTCTTC. This translates into CASSSRGEQFF.

CDR3 coding DNA: TGTGCCAGCAGCGTAAACCTAGGGCCCTTTGAGCAGTTCTTC. Its protein product is CASSVNLGPFEQFF. The J gene is TRBJ2-1, the V gene TRBV7-3; no firm D call. This CDR3 comprises 14 residues. Trimming pared 5 bases from V and 9 bases from J, leaving 17 bases between. CDR1 and CDR2 (germline): SGHTA, FQGTGA.

The CDR3 region has the DNA TGCAGCGTTGAACCGGGGGACACTGAAGCTTTCTTT. Translating gives CSVEPGDTEAFF. V and J are TRBV29-1 and TRBJ1-1; maybe TRBD1 (5 bases). Trimming cost V 2 bases and J 3 bases, with 7 bases left between them. Germline V gene lookup returns CDR1 SQVTM and CDR2 ANQGSEA. The CDR3 is made up of 12 amino acids.

This clonotype was found a few times. The CDR3 DNA follows: TGTGCCAGCAGCCAAGGGGCGGTACGTGGGGCCAACGTCCTGACTTTC. Protein: CASSQGAVRGANVLTF. V gene TRBV14 combines with J gene TRBJ2-6; no clear D gene. CDR3 size: 16 residues. Germline V gene sequence: CDR1 SGHDN, CDR2 FVKESK. Trimming stripped 1 base from V and 3 bases from J, with 10 bases between.

This clonotype was seen a handful of times. CDR3 amino acids: CSARDHRRGTDTQYF. The CDR3 DNA is TGCAGTGCTAGAGATCACCGGAGGGGCACAGATACGCAGTATTTT. V usage is TRBV20-1 and J usage is TRBJ2-3; D is perhaps TRBD2 (6 bases). This CDR3 is built from 15 residues. CDR1 DFQATT and CDR2 SNEGSKA come from the germline V gene (reference sequence). The V gene lost 0 bases and the J gene lost 1 base, with 11 bases spanning the gap.

This clonotype has more than one count but fewer than ten. At one of its ends the junction is not consistent with the germline gene, which may arise from a read error. This chain connects TRBV20-1 to TRBJ1-1, with no clear D. The CDR3 sequence is 11 residues long. Germline CDR1 DFQATT, CDR2 SNEGSKA (reference sequence). The DNA for the CDR3 is TGCAGAGCTACTGGCAACACTGAAGCTTTCTTT. This gives the protein CRATGNTEAFF.

A single count supports this clonotype. The gene calls are TRBV27 and TRBJ1-5; D unresolved. V lost 3 bases, J lost 2 bases, and 11 bases lay in between. The CDR3 is made up of 15 amino acids. The V gene's germline CDR1 is MNHEY and CDR2 SMNVEV (reference sequence). The CDR3 is CASSLVYDGNQPQHF. The CDR3 nucleotides read TGTGCCAGCAGTTTGGTTTACGATGGCAATCAGCCCCAGCATTTT.

The chain employs TRBV25-1 and TRBJ2-5; the D is unclear. Germline assignment: CDR1 MGHDK and CDR2 SYGVNS. The CDR3 consists of 16 residues. The ends were cut back, 3 bases at V and 3 bases at J, with 17 bases in the middle. CDR3 DNA sequence: TGTGCCAGCAGTGATTTAACTGCAGGACCGAAAGAGACCCAGTACTTC. Its protein is CASSDLTAGPKETQYF.

This clonotype turned up a few times. It may be a read error: a sequence one base away is much more abundant. The rearrangement links TRBV20-1 to TRBJ2-5; 8 bases map to TRBD2. J was trimmed by 11 bases and V by 6 bases; bases with no gene match: 14. This CDR3 region has 13 residues. Germline CDR1 is DFQATT and CDR2 is SNEGSKA (reference sequence). The CDR3 spells CSAGGFAGGRQYF. CDR3 sequence (DNA): TGCAGTGCGGGGGGTTTCGCGGGAGGTCGGCAGTACTTC.

This clonotype was seen a single time. The V gene is TRBV21-1, the J gene TRBJ1-1; TRBD1, the D gene given by the table, was not confirmed from the DNA. TRBV21-1 is a listed pseudogene. CDR3 length: 21 residues. The CDR3 is CASSKGAGAPGEFGGKTEAFF. CDR3 DNA sequence: TGTGCCAGCAGCAAAGGCGCGGGGGCGCCGGGCGAATTCGGGGGGAAAACTGAAGCTTTCTTT.

Concerning this clonotype itself: At one end, the junction sequence differs from germline, possibly due to a read error. The J gene is TRBJ2-3, the V gene TRBV10-3, with 10 bases identical to TRBD2. Per the germline V gene, CDR1 is ENHRY and CDR2 is SYGVKD. This CDR3 is built from 14 residues. The CDR3 loop reads CATVPSGSRDTQYF. CDR3 nucleotides: TGTGCCACGGTACCTAGCGGGAGCAGAGATACGCAGTATTTT.

The V call is TRBV7-2, the J call TRBJ2-3, with 7 bases fitting TRBD2. V was pared by 1 base and J by 6 bases, with 10 bases of the junction left unmatched. From germline, CDR1 is SGHTA and CDR2 FQGNSA. This CDR3 region has 16 residues. The chain's CDR3 is CASSLVLAESKDTQYF. CDR3 bases: TGTGCCAGCAGCTTAGTCCTAGCGGAATCGAAGGATACGCAGTATTTT.

This clonotype was seen only a few times. J is TRBJ2-1 and V is TRBV27; D call uncertain. V gave up 0 bases and J gave up 0 bases, with 9 bases separating them. CDR3 length equals 16 residues. CDR1 is MNHEY, CDR2 SMNVEV, per germline (reference sequence). In nucleotides, the CDR3 is TGTGCCAGCAGTTTATCGGCGAGGAACTCCTACAATGAGCAGTTCTTC. Its protein is CASSLSARNSYNEQFF.